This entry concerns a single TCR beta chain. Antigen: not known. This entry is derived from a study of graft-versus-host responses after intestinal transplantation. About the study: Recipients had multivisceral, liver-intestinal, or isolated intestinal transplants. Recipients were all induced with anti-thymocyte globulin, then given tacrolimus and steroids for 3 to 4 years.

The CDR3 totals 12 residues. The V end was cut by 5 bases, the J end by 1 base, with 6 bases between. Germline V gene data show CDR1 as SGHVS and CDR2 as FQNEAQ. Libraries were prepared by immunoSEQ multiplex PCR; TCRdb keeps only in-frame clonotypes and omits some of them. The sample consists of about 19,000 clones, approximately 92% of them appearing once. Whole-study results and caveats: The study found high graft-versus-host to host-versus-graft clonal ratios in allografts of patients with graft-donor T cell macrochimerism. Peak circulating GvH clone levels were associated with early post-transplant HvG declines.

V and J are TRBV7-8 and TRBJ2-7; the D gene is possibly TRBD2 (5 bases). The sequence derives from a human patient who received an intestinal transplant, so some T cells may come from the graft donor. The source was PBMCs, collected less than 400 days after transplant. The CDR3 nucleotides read TGTGCCAGCAGCCGAGGGTCCTACGAGCAGTACTTC. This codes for CASSRGSYEQYF.